This T cell receptor (beta chain) was documented in a study of blood T cell repertoires in COVID-19. Background on the study: COVID-19 samples from acute and convalescent phases originated in the United States, Italy and Spain. Nucleic acid was either cDNA or gDNA, and it came from T cells, B-cell-depleted T cells, or PBMCs.

CDR1 is GTSNPN, CDR2 SVGIG, per germline (reference sequence). Trimming took 2 bases from V and 4 from J; bases not matched to a gene: 6. This CDR3 region has 14 residues. In the authors' methods: Reference gene primer amplification in the assay estimated nucleated cell counts. This table comes from immunoSEQ multiplex PCR, and its TCRdb copy is limited to in-frame clones, with some not included. The V and J calls and clone size are taken from that table; D and trimming were inferred from the DNA. The table shows about 110,000 clones, with roughly 87% occurring only once. Sequenced: peripheral blood. The chain is built from TRBV30 and TRBJ2-7; TRBD1 matches 9 bases. The source of this sequence is a man aged 50 to 59 with acute or convalescent COVID-19. CDR3 amino acids: CAWSLGTGKYEQYF. Written as DNA, the CDR3 is TGTGCCTGGAGTTTGGGGACAGGGAAATACGAGCAGTACTTC.